The 14 T cell receptor beta chains in this list originate from one sample, sequenced in a study of blood T cells in healthy people across ages. Combining a sample-barcoded 5' primer with a J-beta primer mix, a second PCR ran for 7 to 11 cycles. MiXCR, run by TCRdb on the 5' RACE reads, gives a single entry per CDR3 protein. The sample consists of 650,000 to 700,000 distinct CDR3 sequences, over 40% of them appearing once. Sequencing was carried out using blood. The source is a woman aged 80 or over in good health.

V usage is TRBV20-1 and J usage is TRBJ2-3; the match to TRBD2 covers 9 bases. The CDR3 contains 16 residues. In germline, CDR1 is DFQATT, CDR2 SNEGSKA (reference sequence). Losses at the gene ends were 0 bases for V and 2 bases for J; bases not matched to a gene: 6. CDR3 nucleotide sequence: TGCAGTGCTAGAGATACCACTAGCGGGTACACAGATACGCAGTATTTT. It encodes CSARDTTSGYTDTQYF.

Of note for this clonotype: A much larger clone differs from this one at a single base, so this may be a read error. This sequence joins TRBV12-3 or TRBV12-4 and TRBJ2-5; 9 positions agree with TRBD2. The CDR3 extends over 20 amino acids. Trimming at V came to 1 base and at J to 11 bases, leaving 26 bases not matched to a gene. CDR3 residues: CASSLVWEGSGRRGYNEQYF. Here the CDR3 DNA reads TGTGCCAGCAGTTTAGTGTGGGAGGGTAGCGGGAGACGGGGCTACAATGAGCAGTACTTC.

This clonotype occurred once. The chain combines TRBV28 with TRBJ2-1; 7 nucleotides agree with TRBD2. Germline CDR1 reads MDHEN; CDR2 reads SYDVKM. V lost 5 bases to trimming and J lost 4 bases; unmatched junction nucleotides: 11. The CDR3 runs 16 residues. The CDR3, as DNA: TGTGCCAGCAGTATCAGCGGGGCCGCAGCGTACAATGAGCAGTTCTTC. This translates into CASSISGAAAYNEQFF.

On this clonotype itself: Being one base from a much bigger clone, this may be a read error. The CDR3 sequence is CASNLGDPRDTQYF. For the CDR3, the DNA is TGCGCCAGCAACTTGGGCGATCCTCGAGATACGCAGTATTTT. This chain connects TRBV5-1 to TRBJ2-3; D unclear. This CDR3 contains 14 residues. CDR1 and CDR2 (germline): SGHRS, YFSETQ.

The sample holds many counts of this clonotype. CDR3 sequence (DNA): TGTGCCAGCAGTGCAGGACAAAAAGAGACCCAGTACTTC. This gives the protein CASSAGQKETQYF. The V gene is TRBV6-6, the J gene TRBJ2-5; D is perhaps TRBD1 (5 bases). The V gene lost 5 bases and the J gene lost 3 bases, with 10 bases spanning the gap. Per the germline V gene, CDR1 is MNHNY and CDR2 is SVGAGI (reference sequence). This CDR3 contains 13 residues.

The rearrangement links TRBV20-1 to TRBJ2-7; 7 nucleotides align to TRBD2. V lost 6 bases and J lost 1; bases outside the gene matches: 12. The CDR3 is 15 residues long. The germline CDR1 and CDR2 sequences are DFQATT and SNEGSKA (reference sequence). CDR3 DNA sequence: TGCAGTGCCCCAGCGGGCGGGAGTTATTCCTACGAGCAGTACTTC. Protein product: CSAPAGGSYSYEQYF.

The V call is TRBV10-3, the J call TRBJ2-5; weak D call: TRBD2 (6 bases). Germline V gene sequence: CDR1 ENHRY, CDR2 SYGVKD. The CDR3 runs to 14 residues. Trimming took off 4 bases at V and 5 bases at J, with 14 bases between the two ends. The CDR3 nucleotides are TGTGCCATCAGTGTCTCCGGTGGGGGGGAGACCCAGTACTTC. Translating it yields CAISVSGGGETQYF.

This clonotype was counted at least ten times. V is TRBV20-1 and J is TRBJ2-1; 9 positions match TRBD2. CDR3 length: 15 residues. V was clipped by 1 base and J by 6 bases; unmatched bases: 7. The germline CDR1 and CDR2 sequences are DFQATT and SNEGSKA (reference sequence). The CDR3 DNA follows: TGCAGTGCTAGAGGTAGCGGGACTAGCCTCAATGAGCAGTTCTTC. Amino acid sequence: CSARGSGTSLNEQFF.

This clonotype showed up just a few times. This chain links TRBV2 with TRBJ2-1, with a weak D call TRBD2 (6 bases). With 3 bases removed from V and 3 bases from J, the gap between germline ends came to 12 bases. CDR1 and CDR2 from the germline V gene are SNHLY and FYNNEI. This CDR3 region has 15 residues. DNA for the CDR3: TGTGCCAGCAGTGAGTTGCGGGGACTCTACAATGAGCAGTTCTTC. Translating gives CASSELRGLYNEQFF.

This clonotype was recorded many times. The rearrangement links TRBV28 to TRBJ2-3; TRBD2 aligns across 7 bases. Germline assignment: CDR1 MDHEN and CDR2 SYDVKM. This CDR3 is 15 amino acids long. J gave up 0 bases and V 5 bases, and 5 bases lay outside the gene matches. The CDR3 region is CASSQRGGSTDTQYF. The DNA of the CDR3 is TGTGCCAGCAGTCAGCGGGGAGGTAGCACAGATACGCAGTATTTT. Full variable domain (rest looked up from reference TRBV28 and TRBJ2-3): DVKVTQSSRYLVKRTGEKVFLECVQDMDHENMFWYRQDPGLGLRLIYFSYDVKMKEKGDIPEGYSVSREKKERFSLILESASTNQTSMYLCASSQRGGSTDTQYFGPGTRLTVL.

In the case of this clonotype: A much larger clone lies a single base off, so this may be a read error. The chain carries TRBV6-1 and TRBJ2-7, with D perhaps TRBD2 (5 bases). V was pared by 5 bases and J by 5 bases, with 25 bases between. The CDR3 consists of 17 residues. Germline V gene data show CDR1 as MNHNS and CDR2 as SASEGT. CDR3 in DNA: TGTGCCAGCAGTCCCGACGGGGTGGAAGGGTTCGGAAACGAGCAGTACTTC. Translating it yields CASSPDGVEGFGNEQYF.

In the case of this clonotype: A clone one base away is much larger, so this may be a read error. The chain joins TRBV10-1 to TRBJ1-5; a weak D match, TRBD1 (6 bases). The germline gives CDR1 WNHNN, CDR2 SYGVQD (reference sequence). The CDR3 length is 14 residues. Written as DNA, the CDR3 is TGCGCCAGCAGTGAGTCGGGGTTTGGACAGCTCCAGCATTTT. It specifies CASSESGFGQLQHF.

Of note for this clonotype: A much larger clonotype is one base distant, so this may be a read error. This chain uses TRBV28 with TRBJ2-4; maybe TRBD2 (6 bases). In germline, CDR1 is MDHEN, CDR2 SYDVKM. The length of the CDR3 is 16 residues. This CDR3 is CASSGPAGRAKSIQYF. CDR3 coding DNA: TGTGCCAGCAGTGGCCCCGCGGGACGAGCCAAAAGCATTCAGTACTTC.

The chain uses TRBV5-1 and TRBJ2-1, with 9 bases aligning to TRBD1. Germline CDR1 and CDR2: SGHRS and YFSETQ. The CDR3 runs 16 residues. After removal of 4 bases from V and 9 bases from J, the junction contained 14 bases not matched to a gene. CDR3 nucleotides: TGCGCCAGCAGCCCAAGCAGGGGACAGGGAATTGCTGAGCAGTTCTTC. Its translation is CASSPSRGQGIAEQFF.